The clone carrying this T cell receptor beta chain has ten or more counts. Amplification of TCR beta CDR3 regions used RNA as the template. First-round RT-PCR with HTBI primers amplified the TCR CDR3 region. MiXCR, applied by TCRdb to the multiplex PCR reads, yields one record per CDR3 protein. The table includes 250,000 to 300,000 distinct CDR3 sequences, 15% to 20% detected once. The record originates from a study of T cells in Graves' hyperthyroidism and ophthalmopathy. Germline loops: CDR1 SGHAT, CDR2 FQNNGV. V was clipped by 1 base and J by 7 bases, with 11 bases between them. The CDR3 is 14 residues long.

The sequenced material came from blood. The clonotype comes from a man over 45 with Graves' ophthalmopathy. J is TRBJ2-4 and V is TRBV11-2; D remains ambiguous. The CDR3 sequence is CASSLGRLLNIQYF. The CDR3 DNA reads TGTGCCAGCAGCTTAGGAAGGCTGTTGAACATTCAGTACTTC.